This T cell receptor beta chain derives from a study of a mutant IDH1 vaccine in newly diagnosed glioma. Background on the study: The initiation of vaccination occurred 4-6 weeks after radiotherapy alone, or with temozolomide cycles.

About this clone: The antigen is unknown.

Time point described: week 47, end of study. In every dose of vaccine, 300 ug of mutant IDH1 20-mer peptide was given alongside topical imiquimod. Patients had eight vaccinations, in weeks 1, 3, 5, 7, 11, 15, 19 and 23. Each astrocytoma in the donors was new, WHO grade 3 or 4, IDH1-mutant and ATRX-lost. V shed 1 base and J shed 3 bases, with 11 bases lying between them. Germline loops: CDR1 SGHAT, CDR2 FQNNGV. This CDR3 has 15 residues. Using immunoSEQ multiplex PCR, the repertoire was profiled, and TCRdb retains in-frame clones only, with some absent. Counted here are approximately 31,000 clones, 80% to 85% occurring once; the ten biggest clones make up 25% to 30%.

The genes are TRBV11-2 and TRBJ2-3; perhaps TRBD1 as D (6 bases). The receptor was derived from a man aged 30 to 45 with glioma. The sample was PBMCs, taken from a glioma patient whose treatment included an IDH1 peptide vaccine. The CDR3 DNA sequence: TGTGCCAGCAGCTTAGCAGGGGAAGGAACAGATACGCAGTATTTT. It is translated as CASSLAGEGTDTQYF.